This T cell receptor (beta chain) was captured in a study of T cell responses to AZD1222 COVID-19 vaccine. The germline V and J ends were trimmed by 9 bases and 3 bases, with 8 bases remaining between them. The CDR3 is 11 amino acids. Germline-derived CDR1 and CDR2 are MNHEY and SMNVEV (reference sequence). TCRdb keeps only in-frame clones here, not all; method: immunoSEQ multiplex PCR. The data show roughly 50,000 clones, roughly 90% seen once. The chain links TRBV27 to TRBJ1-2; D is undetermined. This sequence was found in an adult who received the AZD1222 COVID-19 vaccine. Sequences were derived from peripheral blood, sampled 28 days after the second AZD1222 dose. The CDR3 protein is CARNKDYGYTF. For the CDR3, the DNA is TGTGCCAGAAATAAGGACTATGGCTACACCTTC.